This TCR beta chain was recorded in a study of T cell clonality in common variable immunodeficiency. Produced via immunoSEQ multiplex PCR; TCRdb's table is partial and in-frame only. This sample carries about 39,000 clones, none of them present only once. At least ten counts were recorded for this clone. The CDR3 is cut off 3 residues early in the read; its end comes from the germline J gene. The CDR3 is 14 residues long. V was pared by 0 bases and J by 1 base, with 9 bases between. Germline V CDR1 and CDR2: DFQATT, SNEGSKA (reference sequence). The chain links TRBV20-1 to TRBJ2-5, with D unresolved. Sequencing input: peripheral blood mononuclear cells. The receptor comes from a person aged 18-69 years in good health. The CDR3 DNA, read in part, is TGCAGTGCTAGAGATCAAAGCGCCCAAGAGACC. This encodes CSARDQSAQET. The whole CDR3 protein reads CSARDQSAQETQYF.